Listed below are T cell receptor beta chains from one sample, sequenced in a study of cytomegalovirus exposure and HLA in healthy donors. Method: immunoSEQ multiplex PCR; TCRdb's copy keeps in-frame clones and lacks some. The sample lists about 160,000 clones, about 85% occurring once. The sample consisted of PBMCs. The receptors originated from a man aged 18 to 29 in good health and CMV-seronegative. The CDR3 runs from the conserved cysteine through the conserved F or W. Each record gives: D gene, V gene, J gene, clone size, CDR3 DNA, CDR3 protein. D genes are given only for firm matches. Clone size is shown for a subset of rows, as once, few, many or a class of expanded clone.

D: TRBD1; V: TRBV6-1; J: TRBJ1-2; size: .; DNA: TGTGCCAGCAGTGAGGGAGGACAGGGAGGTGGCTACACCTTC; CDR3: CASSEGGQGGGYTF
D: .; V: TRBV2; J: TRBJ2-5; size: .; DNA: TGTGCCAGCGGCCAAGGGGTACCTCCAGAGACCCAGTACTTC; CDR3: CASGQGVPPETQYF
D: .; V: TRBV5-4; J: TRBJ1-4; size: .; DNA: TGTGCCAGCAGCTGGGGGGACCGTAATGAAAAACTGTTTTTT; CDR3: CASSWGDRNEKLFF
D: .; V: TRBV4-3; J: TRBJ2-7; size: few; DNA: TGCGCCAGCAGCCAAGATCGCGGGGTGGGGCGGTACGAGCAGTACTTC; CDR3: CASSQDRGVGRYEQYF
D: TRBD2; V: TRBV10-3; J: TRBJ2-3; size: .; DNA: TGTGCCATCATGGGTAGCGGGGCTAGCACAGATACGCAGTATTTT; CDR3: CAIMGSGASTDTQYF
D: TRBD2; V: TRBV27; J: TRBJ2-1; size: .; DNA: TGTGCCAGCAGTCTCGGACTAGGGGAGCAGTTCTTC; CDR3: CASSLGLGEQFF
D: .; V: TRBV5-8; J: TRBJ1-4; size: .; DNA: TGTGCCAGCAGCTTACTGACAGACGAAAAACTGTTTTTT; CDR3: CASSLLTDEKLFF
D: TRBD2; V: TRBV7-9; J: TRBJ2-1; size: once; DNA: TGTGCCAGCAGCTTAATCCCTAGCGGCCCCTACAATGAGCAGTTCTTC; CDR3: CASSLIPSGPYNEQFF
D: .; V: TRBV15; J: TRBJ2-7; size: .; DNA: TGTGCCACCAGCACCCGACAGAGAACCACCTACGAGCAGTACTTC; CDR3: CATSTRQRTTYEQYF
D: .; V: TRBV27; J: TRBJ1-1; size: .; DNA: TGTGCCAGCAGCCAGAGGTCTGGAGACACTGAAGCTTTCTTT; CDR3: CASSQRSGDTEAFF
D: .; V: TRBV7-9; J: TRBJ2-1; size: .; DNA: TGTGCCAGCAGCCGGGTCCAAAACCGTCAAAATGAGCAGTTCTTC; CDR3: CASSRVQNRQNEQFF
D: .; V: TRBV5-4; J: TRBJ1-3; size: .; DNA: TGTGCCAGCACCCCGGAGCGCTCTGGAAACACCATATATTTT; CDR3: CASTPERSGNTIYF
D: .; V: TRBV28; J: TRBJ1-1; size: .; DNA: TGTGCCAGCTCACCAGGGATGAACACTGAAGCTTTCTTT; CDR3: CASSPGMNTEAFF
D: .; V: TRBV28; J: TRBJ1-2; size: .; DNA: TGTGCCAGCAGGTACCCGCGGACGGCCGGGGGGGGCTACACCTTC; CDR3: CASRYPRTAGGGYTF
D: .; V: TRBV5-4; J: TRBJ2-2; size: .; DNA: TGTGCCAGCAGCTTGCCTGCGGTGAACACCGGGGAGCTGTTTTTT; CDR3: CASSLPAVNTGELFF
D: .; V: TRBV28; J: TRBJ2-3; size: .; DNA: TGTGCCAGCAGTTTGGAGGCCTTCACAGATACGCAGTATTTT; CDR3: CASSLEAFTDTQYF
D: TRBD1; V: TRBV5-5; J: TRBJ2-1; size: .; DNA: TGTGCCAGCAGCTTGGGAGACAGGGCCTACAATGAGCAGTTCTTC; CDR3: CASSLGDRAYNEQFF
D: TRBD2; V: TRBV7-7; J: TRBJ2-1; size: .; DNA: TGTGCCAGCAGCCTCTCAACTAGCGGGTACAATGAGCAGTTCTTC; CDR3: CASSLSTSGYNEQFF
D: TRBD1; V: TRBV18; J: TRBJ1-6; size: .; DNA: TGTGCCAGCTCACCCGCAGGGGGGAATTCACCCCTCCACTTT; CDR3: CASSPAGGNSPLHF
D: .; V: TRBV7-9; J: TRBJ1-3; size: .; DNA: TGTGCCAGCAGCTCGAGACAGACTTTCTCTGGAAACACCATATATTTT; CDR3: CASSSRQTFSGNTIYF
D: .; V: TRBV28; J: TRBJ1-5; size: .; DNA: TGTGCCAGCAGTTTCGTCTCAGGGCGCCCTGGACCCCAGCATTTT; CDR3: CASSFVSGRPGPQHF
D: .; V: TRBV5-1; J: TRBJ2-2; size: .; DNA: TGCGCCAGCAGACCTAGGGGCACCCGCGCGAACACCGGGGAGCTGTTTTTT; CDR3: CASRPRGTRANTGELFF
D: .; V: TRBV7-3; J: TRBJ2-1; size: .; DNA: TGTGCCAGCAGCCGGCGAGGAGGAGCGACGGATGAGCAGTTCTTC; CDR3: CASSRRGGATDEQFF
D: TRBD1; V: TRBV7-9; J: TRBJ2-1; size: .; DNA: TGTGCCAGCAGCTTAGCACCGGGACAGGGCTACAATGAGCAGTTCTTC; CDR3: CASSLAPGQGYNEQFF
D: TRBD2; V: TRBV9; J: TRBJ2-2; size: .; DNA: TGTGCCAGCAGCGGTAGCGGGGGTGTAACCGGGGAGCTGTTTTTT; CDR3: CASSGSGGVTGELFF
D: TRBD1; V: TRBV6-5; J: TRBJ1-1; size: .; DNA: TGTGCCAGCAGCCAAAGGGGACAGCCGGTCACTGAAGCTTTCTTT; CDR3: CASSQRGQPVTEAFF
D: TRBD1; V: TRBV7-2; J: TRBJ1-1; size: .; DNA: TGTGCCAGCAGCTTAGGCGGGGGGGACAGGGGGGCTTTCTTT; CDR3: CASSLGGGDRGAFF
D: TRBD1; V: TRBV7-6; J: TRBJ2-6; size: .; DNA: TGTGCCAGCAGCTGGTCCGGACAGGTCACTGGGGCCAACGTCCTGACTTTC; CDR3: CASSWSGQVTGANVLTF
D: .; V: TRBV4-3; J: TRBJ2-4; size: .; DNA: TGCGCCAGCAGCCAAGCCCTTCCCCTAGCGCCCAACATTCAGTACTTC; CDR3: CASSQALPLAPNIQYF
D: .; V: TRBV6-4; J: TRBJ1-1; size: .; DNA: TGTGCCAGCAGTGACACAAACAGGGCCACTGAAGCTTTCTTT; CDR3: CASSDTNRATEAFF
D: TRBD2; V: TRBV11-1; J: TRBJ2-2; size: .; DNA: TGTGCCAGCACCAAGGGACTAGCGGGAGTGGGGGAGCTGTTTTTT; CDR3: CASTKGLAGVGELFF
D: TRBD1; V: TRBV27; J: TRBJ1-1; size: .; DNA: TGTGCCAGCAGTCCCCCTACAGGGGTCGGCACTGAAGCTTTCTTT; CDR3: CASSPPTGVGTEAFF
D: TRBD1; V: TRBV2; J: TRBJ1-1; size: .; DNA: TGTGCCAGCCGGATCGGGACAGCGAACACTGAAGCTTTCTTT; CDR3: CASRIGTANTEAFF
D: .; V: TRBV6-1; J: TRBJ1-1; size: .; DNA: TGTGCCAGCAGTGCTCGACAGACTGAAGCTTTCTTT; CDR3: CASSARQTEAFF
D: TRBD1; V: TRBV4-3; J: TRBJ2-2; size: .; DNA: TGCGCCAGCAGCCAAAAGACAGGGACCGCGAACACCGGGGAGCTGTTTTTT; CDR3: CASSQKTGTANTGELFF
D: TRBD1; V: TRBV5-4; J: TRBJ2-5; size: .; DNA: TGTGCCAGCAGCTTGCCGACAGGGCTCGGGGAGACCCAGTACTTC; CDR3: CASSLPTGLGETQYF
D: TRBD2; V: TRBV19; J: TRBJ2-1; size: .; DNA: TGTGCCAGTAGTCCCCGGACTAGCGGGAGGGGCGATGAGCAGTTCTTC; CDR3: CASSPRTSGRGDEQFF
D: TRBD2; V: TRBV11-3; J: TRBJ2-3; size: few; DNA: TGTGCCAGCAGCTTCCTCAGCGGGAGGGACACAGATACGCAGTATTTT; CDR3: CASSFLSGRDTDTQYF
D: .; V: TRBV7-9; J: TRBJ2-7; size: .; DNA: TGTGCCAGCAGCCCCGCCTTAGCAGGGGAAGAGCAGTACTTC; CDR3: CASSPALAGEEQYF
D: TRBD1; V: TRBV7-6; J: TRBJ1-4; size: .; DNA: TGTGCCAGCAGCGAAGGGACAGCAACTAATGAAAAACTGTTTTTT; CDR3: CASSEGTATNEKLFF
D: .; V: TRBV10-3; J: TRBJ1-2; size: .; DNA: TGTGCCATCAGCGACAGGTTATTATTCTATGGCTACACCTTC; CDR3: CAISDRLLFYGYTF
D: .; V: TRBV6-5; J: TRBJ1-2; size: .; DNA: TGTGCCAGCAGTTTCAGGGAAACGAACTATGGCTACACCTTC; CDR3: CASSFRETNYGYTF
D: TRBD1; V: TRBV15; J: TRBJ1-1; size: .; DNA: TGTGCCACCAGCAGAGATGGAAGGGACAGTATACACGCCTTCTTT; CDR3: CATSRDGRDSIHAFF
D: .; V: TRBV28; J: TRBJ2-6; size: few; DNA: TGTGCCAGCAGTGTCGGAGGGGAGGCTGGGGCCAACGTCCTGACTTTC; CDR3: CASSVGGEAGANVLTF
D: TRBD2; V: TRBV28; J: TRBJ2-3; size: .; DNA: TGTGCCAGCAGTTTAGTTAGCGGGGGGCTTAAAGCTACGCAGTATTTT; CDR3: CASSLVSGGLKATQYF
D: TRBD1; V: TRBV28; J: TRBJ2-3; size: once; DNA: TGTGCCAGCAGTTTAGTAAGGACAGGTGACCGCACAGATACGCAGTATTTT; CDR3: CASSLVRTGDRTDTQYF
D: TRBD2; V: TRBV7-9; J: TRBJ2-7; size: .; DNA: TGTGCCAGCAGCGCACTAGCGGGGGGCCTTTCCTACGAGCAGTACTTC; CDR3: CASSALAGGLSYEQYF
D: TRBD1; V: TRBV7-2; J: TRBJ2-7; size: .; DNA: TGTGCCAGCAGCTTATATGGGACAGGGGGCTACGAGCAGTACTTC; CDR3: CASSLYGTGGYEQYF
D: .; V: TRBV5-4; J: TRBJ2-7; size: .; DNA: TGTGCCAGCAGCGGAGAAACCTGGAGCTCCTACGAGCAGTACTTC; CDR3: CASSGETWSSYEQYF